This TCR beta chain is from a study of T-cell reconstitution after alpha-beta-depleted transplantation in children. Library preparation (for TCRbeta) was performed with unique molecular identifiers. TCRdb processed the PCR reads anew with MiXCR; each CDR3 protein has one entry. The repertoire has about a million distinct CDR3 sequences, about 29% of them found once; the top ten carry roughly 27%. V was cut by 2 bases and J by 6 bases, with 11 bases left in between. The CDR3 is 13 residues long. From germline, CDR1 is SGHNT and CDR2 YYREEE (reference sequence). The sample in question was PBMCs, mostly from graft donor cells, obtained 360 days after TCRalphabeta/CD19-depleted stem cell transplant. V and J are TRBV5-4 and TRBJ1-2; weak D call: TRBD1 (5 bases). The clonotype comes from a boy under two years old who had a stem cell transplant for SCID, so the T cells may come from the graft donor. The CDR3 bases are TGTGCCAGCAGCTTTCGGGACTCCGATGGCTACACCTTC. Amino acids: CASSFRDSDGYTF.